Listed below are T cell receptor beta chains from one sample, sequenced in a study of neoadjuvant anti-PD-1 for oral cavity cancer. Only in-frame clones appear in the TCRdb table, and some are missing; sequencing was by immunoSEQ multiplex PCR. Of about 81,000 clones in the sample, 84% were seen once. The sample here was PBMCs, taken before nivolumab (anti-PD-1) treatment. The origin of the receptors is a person between 40 and 85 years old with oral cavity squamous cell carcinoma. Each CDR3 is given with its conserved first and last residue. Fields, in order: D gene, clone size, V gene, J gene, CDR3 protein, CDR3 DNA. The D gene is left open where the match is weak. The size of a clone is reported for some rows only, either as once, few or many, or as a class for expanded clones.

TRBD1	few	TRBV30	TRBJ1-4	CACPRTGRDEKLFF	TGTGCCTGCCCTAGGACAGGGAGGGATGAAAAACTGTTTTTT
.	.	TRBV14	TRBJ2-7	CASRPSGVGEQYF	TGTGCCAGCAGACCAAGCGGAGTGGGGGAGCAGTACTTC
.	.	TRBV18	TRBJ1-1	CASSPINTNTEAFF	TGTGCCAGCTCACCGATCAACACGAACACTGAAGCTTTCTTT
TRBD2	.	TRBV10-2	TRBJ2-7	CASNEGLAGPYEQYF	TGCGCCAGCAATGAGGGACTAGCGGGTCCCTACGAGCAGTACTTC
TRBD2	once	TRBV4-2	TRBJ2-7	CASSQDERERTYEQYF	TGTGCCAGCAGCCAAGACGAGCGGGAGCGAACCTACGAGCAGTACTTC
TRBD2	.	TRBV27	TRBJ2-3	CASSLLLAGGSPATDTQYF	TGTGCCAGCAGTCTCCTACTAGCGGGGGGTTCTCCCGCCACAGATACGCAGTATTTT
.	.	TRBV11-2	TRBJ2-6	CASSLDPGFGDSGANVLTF	TGTGCCAGCAGCTTAGATCCGGGTTTCGGAGACTCTGGGGCCAACGTCCTGACTTTC
.	.	TRBV19	TRBJ1-2	CASSPQGGDYGYTF	TGTGCCAGTAGTCCCCAAGGGGGGGACTATGGCTACACCTTC
TRBD1	.	TRBV6-1	TRBJ2-7	CASSEFRGHYEQYF	TGTGCCAGCAGTGAATTTAGGGGGCATTACGAGCAGTACTTC
.	.	TRBV6-1	TRBJ2-3	CASSDPFSTDTQYF	TGTGCCAGCAGTGACCCGTTTAGCACAGATACGCAGTATTTT
TRBD1	.	TRBV5-1	TRBJ1-4	CASSLDPIDRALSEKLFF	TGCGCCAGCAGCTTGGACCCTATCGACAGGGCTTTGAGTGAAAAACTGTTTTTT
TRBD2	.	TRBV7-8	TRBJ2-1	CASSSPGLAGAGEQFF	TGTGCCAGCAGCTCCCCGGGACTAGCGGGAGCCGGTGAGCAGTTCTTC
.	.	TRBV6-1	TRBJ2-3	CASSERWDTQYF	TGTGCCAGCAGTGAAAGGTGGGATACGCAGTATTTT
TRBD1	.	TRBV7-8	TRBJ2-2	CASSFRDRANTGELFF	TGTGCCAGCAGCTTCCGGGACAGGGCGAACACCGGGGAGCTGTTTTTT
.	.	TRBV27	TRBJ2-5	CASKSNWGWETQYF	TGTGCCAGCAAATCGAATTGGGGTTGGGAGACCCAGTACTTC
TRBD2	.	TRBV2	TRBJ2-5	CAGGAGGPETQYF	TGTGCCGGAGGAGCGGGAGGGCCAGAGACCCAGTACTTC
.	.	TRBV15	TRBJ1-5	CATSREQDHQPQHF	TGTGCCACCAGCAGAGAACAGGATCATCAGCCCCAGCATTTT
TRBD1	.	TRBV5-6	TRBJ2-7	CASSSGQGRDEQYF	TGTGCCAGCAGCTCGGGACAGGGAAGGGACGAGCAGTACTTC
.	few	TRBV2	TRBJ2-5	CASSDRGSTQETQYF	TGTGCCAGTAGTGATAGGGGATCTACCCAAGAGACCCAGTACTTC
TRBD1	.	TRBV6-6	TRBJ2-7	CASSFDRDRYEQYF	TGTGCCAGCAGTTTCGACAGGGACCGCTACGAGCAGTACTTC
TRBD1	.	TRBV19	TRBJ2-7	CASSRQGADEQYF	TGTGCCAGTAGTCGGCAGGGGGCGGACGAGCAGTACTTC
TRBD1	.	TRBV5-4	TRBJ1-1	CASSLEQGAEAFF	TGTGCCAGCAGCTTGGAACAGGGGGCTGAAGCTTTCTTT
.	.	TRBV10-3	TRBJ2-1	CAISDPIKGAYNEQFF	TGTGCCATCAGTGACCCTATCAAGGGAGCCTACAATGAGCAGTTCTTC
.	.	TRBV4-1	TRBJ2-2	CASSPLDRSPGELFF	TGCGCCAGCAGCCCACTTGACAGAAGTCCCGGGGAGCTGTTTTTT
.	.	TRBV21-1	TRBJ1-1	CASSKGPAPYGTEAFF	TGTGCCAGCAGCAAAGGTCCAGCCCCGTATGGCACTGAAGCTTTCTTT
.	.	TRBV5-4	TRBJ1-1	CASSLYRALVPIEAFF	TGTGCCAGCAGCTTATATAGGGCACTTGTCCCGATTGAAGCTTTCTTT
TRBD1	few	TRBV2	TRBJ1-2	CASKGTATYYGYTF	TGTGCCAGCAAAGGGACAGCAACTTACTATGGCTACACCTTC
TRBD1	once	TRBV27	TRBJ2-2	CASSSGQGGTGELFF	TGTGCCAGCAGTTCGGGACAGGGGGGAACCGGGGAGCTGTTTTTT
.	.	TRBV10-3	TRBJ2-7	CAISDGQSGPYEQYF	TGTGCCATCAGTGATGGGCAGTCTGGTCCCTACGAGCAGTACTTC
TRBD1	once	TRBV5-1	TRBJ1-4	CASSLGQATNEKLFF	TGCGCCAGCAGCCTGGGACAGGCAACTAATGAAAAACTGTTTTTT
TRBD2	.	TRBV5-1	TRBJ2-7	CASRPGLAGAHYEQYF	TGCGCCAGCAGGCCTGGACTAGCGGGAGCCCACTACGAGCAGTACTTC
TRBD2	.	TRBV19	TRBJ2-7	CASSPGLAGVTYEQYF	TGTGCCAGTAGTCCCGGACTAGCGGGAGTAACCTACGAGCAGTACTTC
.	.	TRBV6-5	TRBJ2-7	CASARGTGYEQYF	TGTGCCAGCGCGCGGGGGACAGGCTACGAGCAGTACTTC
.	.	TRBV11-1	TRBJ2-1	CASSLDQISVAEQFF	TGTGCCAGCAGTTTAGACCAGATTTCGGTTGCTGAGCAGTTCTTC
.	.	TRBV6-7	TRBJ1-5	CASSWVRAGYQPQHF	TGTGCCAGCAGTTGGGTGAGGGCAGGGTATCAGCCCCAGCATTTT
TRBD1	.	TRBV5-1	TRBJ2-1	CASSEDRGQFF	TGCGCCAGCAGCGAGGACAGGGGGCAGTTCTTC
.	.	TRBV30	TRBJ2-7	CAWSVGGAPYEQYF	TGTGCCTGGAGTGTAGGGGGGGCCCCCTACGAGCAGTACTTC
TRBD1	.	TRBV30	TRBJ2-1	CARDRGRYNEQFF	TGTGCCCGTGACAGGGGGCGGTACAATGAGCAGTTCTTC
.	once	TRBV7-8	TRBJ2-7	CASSLEYETSRYEQYF	TGTGCCAGCAGCTTAGAATATGAGACTAGTCGCTACGAGCAGTACTTC
.	.	TRBV10-3	TRBJ1-5	CAIRGEGNQPQHF	TGTGCCATCAGGGGGGAGGGCAATCAGCCCCAGCATTTT
TRBD2	.	TRBV2	TRBJ2-2	CASSGDTSGRSRPDGELFF	TGTGCCAGCAGTGGCGATACTAGCGGGAGGTCCCGCCCGGACGGGGAGCTGTTTTTT
TRBD1	.	TRBV5-1	TRBJ2-2	CASSLGLEGGTGPTGELFF	TGCGCCAGCAGCTTGGGGCTGGAAGGGGGGACAGGGCCCACCGGGGAGCTGTTTTTT
TRBD2	.	TRBV9	TRBJ2-1	CASSVHLPYSGRSAYNEQFF	TGTGCCAGCAGCGTACACCTGCCTTATAGCGGGAGATCCGCTTACAATGAGCAGTTCTTC
.	.	TRBV7-2	TRBJ1-1	CASSLRPPARGHMNTEAFF	TGTGCCAGCAGCTTAAGGCCCCCGGCAAGGGGTCACATGAACACTGAAGCTTTCTTT
TRBD1	.	TRBV6-1	TRBJ2-7	CASRETGVSPLEQYF	TGTGCCAGCAGAGAAACAGGGGTCTCCCCACTCGAGCAGTACTTC
TRBD1	.	TRBV27	TRBJ1-5	CASSYRGSNQPQHF	TGTGCCAGCAGTTACAGGGGAAGCAATCAGCCCCAGCATTTT
.	.	TRBV6-1	TRBJ2-5	CASWGRDRPPETQYF	TGTGCCAGCTGGGGCCGGGACCGTCCCCCTGAGACCCAGTACTTC
.	.	TRBV29-1	TRBJ2-7	CSVLPGTLTAEQYF	TGCAGCGTCTTACCCGGGACTCTAACCGCGGAGCAGTACTTC